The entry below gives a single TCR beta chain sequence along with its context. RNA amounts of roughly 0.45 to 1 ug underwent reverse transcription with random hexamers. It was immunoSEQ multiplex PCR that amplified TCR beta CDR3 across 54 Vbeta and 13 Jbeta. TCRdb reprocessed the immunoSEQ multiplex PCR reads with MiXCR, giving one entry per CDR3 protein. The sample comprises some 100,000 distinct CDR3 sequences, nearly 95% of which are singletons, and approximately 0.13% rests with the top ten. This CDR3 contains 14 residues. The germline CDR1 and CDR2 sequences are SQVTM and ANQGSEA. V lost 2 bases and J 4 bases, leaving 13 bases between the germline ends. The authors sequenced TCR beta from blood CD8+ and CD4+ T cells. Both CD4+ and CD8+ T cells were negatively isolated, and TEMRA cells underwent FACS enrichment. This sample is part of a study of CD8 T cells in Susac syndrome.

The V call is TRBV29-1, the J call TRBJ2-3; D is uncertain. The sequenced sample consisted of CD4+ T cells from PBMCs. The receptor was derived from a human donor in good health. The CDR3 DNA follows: TGCAGCGTTGAAAAGGTTATCTGGCCAGATACGCAGTATTTT. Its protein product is CSVEKVIWPDTQYF.